These 27 T cell receptor beta chains were all obtained from the same sample, sequenced in a study of liver allograft versus peripheral blood T cells. About the research overall: T cell receptor repertoires in transplanted livers were compared with those in recipients' peripheral blood.

TCRdb passed the reads through MiXCR, listing each CDR3 protein once. Here the sample spans some 600 distinct CDR3 sequences, 16% being singletons. These TCRs come from a human patient who had a liver transplant. T cells may partly derive from the graft donor.

This clonotype counts as large. V gene TRBV6-1 combines with J gene TRBJ1-1; no firm D call. Germline values: CDR1 MNHNS, CDR2 SASEGT. This CDR3 region has 13 residues. V was trimmed by 4 bases and J by 0 bases, leaving 6 bases between them. The CDR3 protein is CASSGEMNTEAFF. For the CDR3, the DNA is TGTGCCAGCAGTGGAGAGATGAACACTGAAGCTTTCTTT.

Judged by abundance, this clonotype is large. The V call is TRBV6-6, the J call TRBJ2-1, with 10 bases lining up with TRBD2. The germline CDR1 and CDR2 sequences are MNHNY and SVGAGI (reference sequence). CDR3 length: 18 amino acids. Germline trimming cut 0 bases from V and 8 bases from J; bases unmatched to any gene: 13. The CDR3: CASSYSRIAGGIGHEQFF. The CDR3 region has the DNA TGTGCCAGCAGTTACTCGAGAATAGCGGGGGGTATAGGGCATGAGCAGTTCTTC.

By proportion, this clonotype is medium-sized. The CDR3 DNA reads TGCAGTGCTAGATTAGCGGGGGCCTACGAGCAGTACTTC. The encoded protein is CSARLAGAYEQYF. This chain connects TRBV20-1 to TRBJ2-7; TRBD2 aligns across 9 bases. The V gene's germline CDR1 is DFQATT and CDR2 SNEGSKA (reference sequence). The CDR3 runs to 13 residues. V trimming: 2 bases; J trimming: 2 bases; junction bases outside the gene matches: 1.

By share, this clonotype ranks as large. The chain has TRBV12-3 or TRBV12-4 and TRBJ1-6; D is ambiguous. CDR3 length: 13 residues. Trimming stripped 5 bases from V and 8 bases from J, with 10 bases between. The CDR3 here is CASSPRMHSPLHF. DNA for the CDR3: TGTGCCAGCAGTCCCCGAATGCATTCACCCCTCCACTTT.

This clonotype is classed as large (0.1 to 1%). The V gene is TRBV6-5, the J gene TRBJ2-7; TRBD2 matches 9 bases. Germline CDR1 is MNHEY and CDR2 is SVGAGI. Germline trimming cut 3 bases from V and 4 bases from J; bases unmatched to any gene: 7. This CDR3 comprises 15 residues. CDR3 region: CASSYMLAGWYEQYF. As DNA, the CDR3 is TGTGCCAGCAGTTATATGCTAGCGGGGTGGTACGAGCAGTACTTC.

By sample fraction, this clonotype is medium-sized. The chain has TRBV3-1 and TRBJ1-2, with 10 bases aligning to TRBD1. The CDR3 loop spans 15 amino acids. J lost 7 bases, V lost 1 base, and 6 bases had no gene match. The germline gives CDR1 LGHDT, CDR2 YNNKEL (reference sequence). CDR3 nucleotides: TGTGCCAGCAGCCAAGTCCGGGACAGGGGCGTTGGCTACACCTTC. This translates into CASSQVRDRGVGYTF.

This clonotype qualifies as medium-sized. The V call is TRBV20-1, the J call TRBJ1-1, with 9 nucleotides matching TRBD1. Germline CDR1 DFQATT, CDR2 SNEGSKA (reference sequence). V trimming: 3 bases; J trimming: 0 bases; junction bases outside the gene matches: 8. This CDR3 region has 16 residues. The CDR3 protein is CSASQGQGHMNTEAFF. The DNA for the CDR3 is TGCAGTGCTAGCCAAGGACAGGGGCACATGAACACTGAAGCTTTCTTT.

In its sample, this clonotype is large (0.1 to 1%). This rearrangement joins TRBV14 to TRBJ1-2; D unresolved. V was shortened by 2 bases and J by 0 bases, with 10 bases between the two germline ends. This CDR3 comprises 15 residues. CDR1 and CDR2 from the germline V gene are SGHDN and FVKESK. The DNA for the CDR3 is TGTGCCAGCAGCCAACTAGGGTCAACTAACTATGGCTACACCTTC. Protein sequence: CASSQLGSTNYGYTF.

This clonotype showed up just a few times. The chain combines TRBV11-3 with TRBJ1-6; 7 nucleotides match TRBD1. This CDR3 comprises 13 residues. V dropped 5 bases and J dropped 10; count of bases not matched to a gene: 5. The germline V gene has CDR1 SGHNT and CDR2 YENEEA. CDR3 region: CASSTGTASPLHF. The CDR3 DNA is TGTGCCAGCAGCACCGGGACAGCCTCACCCCTCCACTTT. The full variable domain, its missing parts supplied by reference TRBV11-3 and TRBJ1-6, is EAGVVQSPRYKIIEKKQPVAFWCNPISGHNTLYWYLQNLGQGPELLIRYENEEAVDDSQLPKDRFSAERLKGVDSTLKIQPAELGDSAVYLCASSTGTASPLHFGNGTRLTVT.

This clonotype is labeled large. The rearrangement joins TRBV5-6 to TRBJ1-4; D ambiguous. The CDR3 has 12 residues. V was shortened by 4 bases and J by 6 bases, with 7 bases between the two germline ends. The germline V gene encodes CDR1 SGHDT and CDR2 YYEEEE. The DNA for the CDR3 is TGTGCCAGCAGCATTAGGGATGAAAAACTGTTTTTT. Its translation: CASSIRDEKLFF.

By share of the sample, this clonotype is large. The chain combines TRBV7-9 with TRBJ1-2; 7 bases are shared with TRBD1. There are 13 residues in the CDR3. Germline CDR1 SEHNR, CDR2 FQNEAQ (reference sequence). Trimming removed 5 bases from V and 4 bases from J; junction bases left unmatched: 4. CDR3 bases: TGTGCCAGCAGCCCGGGACAGCCCTATGGCTACACCTTC. It codes for CASSPGQPYGYTF.

This clonotype is labeled as large. The chain uses TRBV20-1 and TRBJ2-7; D is undetermined. Germline V CDR1 and CDR2: DFQATT, SNEGSKA (reference sequence). The V end was cut by 3 bases, the J end by 0 bases, with 6 bases between. This CDR3 is 12 amino acids long. The CDR3 region has the DNA TGCAGTGCTAGGGGTAGCTCCTACGAGCAGTACTTC. Translating gives CSARGSSYEQYF.

The chain uses TRBV10-3 and TRBJ2-7; D remains ambiguous. Per germline, CDR1 ENHRY and CDR2 SYGVKD. The CDR3 is 13 amino acids. The V end lost 4 bases, the J end lost 0 bases, and 7 bases lay between the germline ends. The CDR3 loop is CAISGSSSYEQYF. CDR3 bases: TGTGCCATCAGTGGGAGCTCCTCCTACGAGCAGTACTTC.

By share of the sample, this clonotype is large. The chain combines TRBV5-6 with TRBJ1-2, with D perhaps matching TRBD1 (6 bases). The CDR3 contains 13 residues. V gave up 5 bases and J gave up 4 bases, with 12 bases separating them. Germline V gene sequence: CDR1 SGHDT, CDR2 YYEEEE. CDR3 loop: CASSWDNSYGYTF. The CDR3 nucleotides are TGTGCCAGCAGTTGGGACAACTCCTATGGCTACACCTTC.

This CDR3 reads CASRSEGTRTNYGYTF. In DNA form, the CDR3 reads TGTGCCAGCAGGTCAGAGGGGACACGAACTAACTATGGCTACACCTTC. This chain links TRBV4-2 with TRBJ1-2, with D possibly matching TRBD1 (6 bases). V was pared by 6 bases and J by 0 bases, with 17 bases between. The germline V gene encodes CDR1 LGHNA and CDR2 YNFKEQ. CDR3 size: 16 residues.

Notes on this clonotype: A far larger clone is off by one base, so a read error is likely. CDR3: CASSDSNQPQHF. The CDR3 DNA is TGTGCCAGCAGTGATAGCAATCAGCCCCAGCATTTT. The V gene is TRBV6-1, the J gene TRBJ1-5; unclear D gene. CDR3 length: 12 amino acids. CDR1 and CDR2 (germline): MNHNS, SASEGT. Trimming shortened V by 3 bases and J by 0 bases, and 0 bases separated the two germline ends.

By sample share, this clonotype is large (0.1 to 1%). The chain links TRBV5-4 to TRBJ2-7, with D possibly being TRBD1 (6 bases). The germline gives CDR1 SGHNT, CDR2 YYREEE (reference sequence). V was pared by 1 base and J by 7 bases, with 12 bases between. The CDR3 is 13 residues long. CDR3 nucleotides: TGTGCCAGCAGCTTGTGGGACGGACAGGAGCAGTACTTC. This sequence encodes CASSLWDGQEQYF. Combining the CDR3 with reference TRBV5-4 and TRBJ2-7 gives the whole variable domain ETGVTQSPTHLIKTRGQQVTLRCSSQSGHNTVSWYQQALGQGPQFIFQYYREEENGRGNFPPRFSGLQFPNYSSELNVNALELDDSALYLCASSLWDGQEQYFGPGTRLTVT.

This clonotype is classed as medium-sized (0.01 to 0.1%). The chain combines TRBV6-5 with TRBJ1-1; TRBD1 matches at 9 bases. V lost 7 bases to trimming and J lost 3 bases; unmatched junction nucleotides: 6. Germline values: CDR1 MNHEY, CDR2 SVGAGI. The CDR3 runs to 14 residues. The CDR3 region is CASKKDRGDTEAFF. CDR3 DNA: TGTGCCAGCAAAAAGGACAGGGGAGACACTGAAGCTTTCTTT.

This clonotype counts as large. J is TRBJ2-2 and V is TRBV13; D is possibly TRBD1 or TRBD2 (6 bases each). The CDR3 loop spans 17 amino acids. The germline V and J ends were trimmed by 4 bases and 5 bases, with 20 bases remaining between them. CDR1 and CDR2 (germline): PRHDT, FYEKMQ (reference sequence). The DNA for the CDR3 is TGTGCCAGCAGCTCCCTTTCCTTGGGGGGCCAAACCGGGGAGCTGTTTTTT. Its protein product is CASSSLSLGGQTGELFF.

This clonotype is large (0.1 to 1%) by share. CDR3 sequence: CASSPLASNTEAFF. The DNA of the CDR3 is TGTGCCAGCAGTCCTCTAGCTTCGAACACTGAAGCTTTCTTT. This chain connects TRBV12-3 or TRBV12-4 to TRBJ1-1, with unresolved D. This CDR3 is 14 amino acids long. V lost 5 bases, J lost 1 base, and 11 bases lay in between.

This clonotype is judged large. The chain recombines TRBV19 with TRBJ1-6; maybe TRBD1 (5 bases). The germline V gene has CDR1 LNHDA and CDR2 SQIVND (reference sequence). The CDR3 runs 12 residues. Trimming left V 5 bases short and J 11 bases short, with 10 bases between. The CDR3 protein is CASSQGVTPLHF. For the CDR3, the DNA is TGTGCCAGTAGTCAAGGGGTAACACCCCTCCACTTT.

By its share, this clonotype is large (0.1 to 1%). V gene TRBV19 combines with J gene TRBJ1-1, with D possibly matching TRBD1 (5 bases). The CDR3 covers 13 residues. V was cut by 5 bases and J by 7 bases, with 14 bases left in between. CDR1 and CDR2 (germline): LNHDA, SQIVND (reference sequence). The CDR3: CASSLLDRIEAFF. CDR3 nucleotide sequence: TGTGCCAGTAGTCTTCTCGACAGAATTGAAGCTTTCTTT. Full variable domain (missing parts from reference TRBV19 and TRBJ1-1): DGGITQSPKYLFRKEGQNVTLSCEQNLNHDAMYWYRQDPGQGLRLIYYSQIVNDFQKGDIAEGYSVSREKKESFPLTVTSAQKNPTAFYLCASSLLDRIEAFFGQGTRLTVV.

V usage is TRBV19 and J usage is TRBJ1-1, with D possibly being TRBD1 (6 bases). Germline V gene data show CDR1 as LNHDA and CDR2 as SQIVND (reference sequence). The CDR3 contains 15 residues. Trimming removed 4 bases at V and 2 bases at J, with 14 bases between. The CDR3 nucleotides read TGTGCCAGTAGTACCTCCGGACAGCGAAACACTGAAGCTTTCTTT. Translating gives CASSTSGQRNTEAFF. The full variable domain, its missing parts supplied by reference TRBV19 and TRBJ1-1, is DGGITQSPKYLFRKEGQNVTLSCEQNLNHDAMYWYRQDPGQGLRLIYYSQIVNDFQKGDIAEGYSVSREKKESFPLTVTSAQKNPTAFYLCASSTSGQRNTEAFFGQGTRLTVV.

This clonotype is labeled large (0.1 to 1%). This chain connects TRBV19 to TRBJ1-4; a weak D match, TRBD1 (5 bases). CDR3 length: 14 residues. Germline values: CDR1 LNHDA, CDR2 SQIVND (reference sequence). Between the trimmed V and J ends, which lost 4 bases and 5 bases, there was a span of 11 bases. As DNA, the CDR3 is TGTGCCAGTAGTAGGACATCGGGAAATGAAAAACTGTTTTTT. This sequence encodes CASSRTSGNEKLFF.

This clonotype is judged large. This sequence joins TRBV6-6 and TRBJ1-1, with D unclear. Trimming removed 2 bases from V and 1 base from J, with 2 bases in between. The germline V gene has CDR1 MNHNY and CDR2 SVGAGI (reference sequence). The CDR3 contains 12 residues. In nucleotides, the CDR3 is TGTGCCAGCAGTTACCCGAACACTGAAGCTTTCTTT. Amino acids: CASSYPNTEAFF.

This chain joins TRBV18 and TRBJ1-6; maybe TRBD1 (6 bases). The CDR3 length is 14 residues. The V end was cut by 6 bases, the J end by 9 bases, with 15 bases between. The germline V gene encodes CDR1 KGHSH and CDR2 LQKENI. The CDR3 loop reads CASSSGTLGSPLHF. The CDR3 DNA sequence: TGTGCCAGCTCTTCCGGGACACTCGGTTCACCCCTCCACTTT.

By frequency in the sample, this clonotype is large. This chain links TRBV29-1 with TRBJ2-7; tentatively, D is TRBD1 (5 bases). The CDR3 has 12 amino acids. Germline loops: CDR1 SQVTM, CDR2 ANQGSEA. The V end was cut by 6 bases, the J end by 2 bases, with 11 bases between. The CDR3 loop reads CSVPRQTYEQYF. The CDR3, as DNA: TGCAGCGTCCCCCGACAGACCTACGAGCAGTACTTC.